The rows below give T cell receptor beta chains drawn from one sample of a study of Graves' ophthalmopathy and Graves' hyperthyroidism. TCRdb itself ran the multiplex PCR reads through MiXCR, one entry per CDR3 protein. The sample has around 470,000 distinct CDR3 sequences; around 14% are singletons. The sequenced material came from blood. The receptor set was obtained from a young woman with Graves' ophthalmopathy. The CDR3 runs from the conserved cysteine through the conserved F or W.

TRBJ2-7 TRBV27 CASSLSGQNEQYF
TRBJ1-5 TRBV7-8 CASAVGAQPQHF
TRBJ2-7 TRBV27 CASSFGQGAVYEQYF
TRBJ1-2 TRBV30 CAWVPQGGGYGYTF
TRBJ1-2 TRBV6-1 CASRETEFYGYTF
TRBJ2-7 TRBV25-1 CASSDHNPERYEQYF
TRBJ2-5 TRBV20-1 CSARDRQRGVKETQYF
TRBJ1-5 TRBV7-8 CASSLRGTGSQPQHF
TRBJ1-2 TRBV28 CASQSEQYGYTF
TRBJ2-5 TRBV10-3 CAISPSGRTQETQYF
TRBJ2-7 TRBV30 CAHGMASGYEQYF
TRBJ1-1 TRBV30 CAWTGAVEAFF
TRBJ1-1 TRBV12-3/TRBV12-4 CASRPDRVANTEAFF
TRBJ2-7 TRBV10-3 CAIAPSSGRAEQYF
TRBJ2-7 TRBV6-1 CASSEDEGQGFDEQYF
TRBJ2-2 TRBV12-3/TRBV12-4 CASRKLAGKGTGELFF
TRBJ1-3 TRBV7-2 CASSLGHSGNTIYF
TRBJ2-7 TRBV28 CASSIWGDGAYEQYF
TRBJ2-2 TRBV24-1 CATTAGGINTGELFF
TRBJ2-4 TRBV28 CASSLLSGKNIQYF
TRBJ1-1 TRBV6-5 CASSYNREAFF
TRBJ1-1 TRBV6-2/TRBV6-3 CASSYIRALNTEAFF
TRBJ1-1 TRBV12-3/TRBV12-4 CASSLGTGGANTEAFF
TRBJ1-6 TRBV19 CASNSGSIPLHF
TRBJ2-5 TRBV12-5 CASGTRGRETQYF
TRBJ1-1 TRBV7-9 CASSHTGGSPAFF
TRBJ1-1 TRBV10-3 CAISEFRGAGEGTEAFF
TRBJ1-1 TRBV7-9 CASSHRDRGGTEAFF
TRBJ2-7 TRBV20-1 CSARTERLYEQYF
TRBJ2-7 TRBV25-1 CASSPGQDSSEQYF
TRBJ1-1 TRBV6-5 CASSYVPAGRDTEAFF
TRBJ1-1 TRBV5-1 CASSSGQGVRTEAFF
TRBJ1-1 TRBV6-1 CASKTPNTEAFF
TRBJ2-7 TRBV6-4 CASSRGLAGVVNLVYEQYF
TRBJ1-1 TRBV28 CASSLYSEGKNTEAFF
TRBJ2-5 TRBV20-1 CSALRVQETQYF
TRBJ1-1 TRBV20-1 CSAREAGQGGNTEAFF
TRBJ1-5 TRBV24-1 CATSGNRGREGNQPQHF
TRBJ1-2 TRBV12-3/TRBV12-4 CASSTAGANYGYTF
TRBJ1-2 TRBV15 CATRQGSPLIYGYTF
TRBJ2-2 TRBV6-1 CASGGTTLNTGELFF